These 28 T cell receptor beta chains were all obtained from the same sample, sequenced in a study of T cell changes during pregnancy in multiple sclerosis. TCRdb keeps only in-frame clones here, not all; method: immunoSEQ multiplex PCR. The table shows about 79,000 clones, with 80% to 95% occurring only once. The material sequenced was CD4+ T cells from peripheral blood mononuclear cells, taken in the second trimester of pregnancy. These receptors all come from a female donor with multiple sclerosis, enrolled in a pregnancy study.

The table lists this clone with a count of one. This rearrangement joins TRBV4-1 to TRBJ1-2; 8 nucleotides match TRBD1. This CDR3 has 16 residues. Losses at the gene ends were 4 bases for V and 4 bases for J; bases not matched to a gene: 11. Germline lookup yields CDR1 MGHRA and CDR2 YSYEKL. CDR3 bases: TGCGCCAGCAGCCCCCAGGAGGACAGGGTTAGCTATGGCTACACCTTC. Its translation is CASSPQEDRVSYGYTF.

The chain recombines TRBV7-8 with TRBJ2-7, with a weak D call TRBD2 (6 bases). The CDR3 has 13 amino acids. V shed 8 bases and J shed 2 bases, with 13 bases lying between them. Germline-derived CDR1 and CDR2 are SGHVS and FQNEAQ. CDR3 in amino acids: CASSPGVPYEQYF. CDR3 coding DNA: TGTGCCAGCTCGCCGGGAGTTCCCTACGAGCAGTACTTC. Full variable domain (missing parts from reference TRBV7-8 and TRBJ2-7): GAGVSQSPRYKVAKRGQDVALRCDPISGHVSLFWYQQALGQGPEFLTYFQNEAQLDKSGLPSDRFFAERPEGSVSTLKIQRTQQEDSAVYLCASSPGVPYEQYFGPGTRLTVT.

The chain uses TRBV29-1 and TRBJ1-2, with 7 nucleotides matching TRBD1. CDR1 and CDR2 (germline): SQVTM, ANQGSEA. The CDR3 sequence is 12 residues long. The V segment lost 5 bases and the J segment 6 bases; nucleotides outside the gene matches: 6. The CDR3 DNA follows: TGCAGCGTTTCCACAGGGGTGAATGGCTACACCTTC. Translating it yields CSVSTGVNGYTF.

This chain joins TRBV29-1 and TRBJ1-4; 8 nucleotides match TRBD1. The CDR3 is 14 amino acids. From germline, CDR1 is SQVTM and CDR2 ANQGSEA. The trim removed 6 bases at V and 6 bases at J, leaving 9 bases unmatched. In DNA form, the CDR3 reads TGCAGCGTAAAACTACAGGGGGGGGATGAAAAACTGTTTTTT. Protein product: CSVKLQGGDEKLFF.

This chain connects TRBV6-1 to TRBJ2-1; 7 positions agree with TRBD2. Per the germline V gene, CDR1 is MNHNS and CDR2 is SASEGT. The V gene end was trimmed by 3 bases and the J gene end by 5 bases; junction bases not matched to a gene: 1. The CDR3 is 13 amino acids. CDR3 nucleotide sequence: TGTGCCAGCAGTGAGCGGGAGAACAATGAGCAGTTCTTC. It translates to CASSERENNEQFF.

This sequence joins TRBV5-1 and TRBJ1-2; 12 nucleotides match TRBD1. The CDR3 loop spans 14 amino acids. The V and J ends lost 5 bases and 7 bases, in that order; junction bases with no gene match: 6. In germline, CDR1 is SGHRS, CDR2 YFSETQ. CDR3 protein: CASRPGTGGGGYTF. CDR3 DNA: TGCGCCAGCAGGCCCGGGACAGGGGGCGGTGGCTACACCTTC. Filled out from reference TRBV5-1 and TRBJ1-2, the complete variable domain reads KAGVTQTPRYLIKTRGQQVTLSCSPISGHRSVSWYQQTPGQGLQFLFEYFSETQRNKGNFPGRFSGRQFSNSRSEMNVSTLELGDSALYLCASRPGTGGGGYTFGSGTRLTVV.

This rearrangement joins TRBV12-5 to TRBJ1-6; TRBD1 aligns across 7 bases. With 5 bases clipped from V and 6 bases from J, the junction kept 7 bases outside the gene matches. This CDR3 region has 15 residues. CDR1 is LGHNT and CDR2 is FRNRAP in the germline V gene. The CDR3, as DNA: TGTGCTAGTGGTCCCGACAGGGTTGTTAATTCACCCCTCCACTTT. The encoded protein is CASGPDRVVNSPLHF.

This chain connects TRBV2 to TRBJ2-7, with TRBD1 identical over 7 bases. The CDR3 length is 12 residues. CDR1 is SNHLY and CDR2 is FYNNEI in the germline V gene. Trimming removed 4 bases from V and 5 bases from J; junction bases left unmatched: 2. The DNA of the CDR3 is TGTGCCAGCAGTGGCCAGGGGGACGAGCAGTACTTC. Protein: CASSGQGDEQYF. The whole variable domain, remainder taken from reference TRBV2 and TRBJ2-7, is EPEVTQTPSHQVTQMGQEVILRCVPISNHLYFYWYRQILGQKVEFLVSFYNNEISEKSEIFDDQFSVERPDGSNFTLKIRSTKLEDSAMYFCASSGQGDEQYFGPGTRLTVT.

The gene calls are TRBV12-5 and TRBJ2-3, with 8 bases matching TRBD2. This CDR3 has 17 residues. J was trimmed by 2 bases and V by 0 bases; bases with no gene match: 7. CDR1 LGHNT and CDR2 FRNRAP come from the germline V gene. CDR3 sequence reads: CASGLVWKRGNTDTQYF. The DNA for the CDR3 is TGTGCTAGTGGTTTGGTATGGAAGCGGGGGAACACAGATACGCAGTATTTT.

The rearrangement joins TRBV2 to TRBJ2-1; D is unclear. The CDR3 is 13 residues long. The ends were cut back, 7 bases at V and 4 bases at J, with 11 bases in the middle. Looked up from germline, CDR1 is SNHLY and CDR2 is FYNNEI. As DNA, the CDR3 is TGTGCCAGCACACTACCAACATACAATGAGCAGTTCTTC. Translation gives CASTLPTYNEQFF. The entire variable domain, with the rest obtained from reference TRBV2 and TRBJ2-1, is as follows: EPEVTQTPSHQVTQMGQEVILRCVPISNHLYFYWYRQILGQKVEFLVSFYNNEISEKSEIFDDQFSVERPDGSNFTLKIRSTKLEDSAMYFCASTLPTYNEQFFGPGTRLTVL.

The chain employs TRBV6-1 and TRBJ2-7, with 7 bases fitting TRBD1. Germline CDR1 MNHNS, CDR2 SASEGT. The CDR3 length is 13 residues. The junction had 2 bases not matched to a gene; V was cut back by 4 bases and J by 2 bases. CDR3 sequence reads: CASSADRTYEQYF. Written as DNA, the CDR3 is TGTGCCAGCAGTGCGGACAGGACCTACGAGCAGTACTTC.

V is TRBV5-1 and J is TRBJ1-2; 8 nucleotides line up with TRBD1. V was clipped by 0 bases and J by 8 bases; unmatched bases: 9. There are 15 residues in the CDR3. Germline V lookup: CDR1 SGHRS, CDR2 YFSETQ. The DNA of the CDR3 is TGCGCCAGCAGCTTGGGGGCAGGGGGCTCAGAGGGCTACACCTTC. It translates to CASSLGAGGSEGYTF.

In its sample, this clone was seen a few times. The rearrangement joins TRBV2 to TRBJ1-2, with D perhaps matching TRBD1 (5 bases). Germline V gene lookup returns CDR1 SNHLY and CDR2 FYNNEI. V was cut by 7 bases and J by 1 base, with 13 bases left in between. The CDR3 extends over 14 amino acids. For the CDR3, the DNA is TGTGCCAGCAATCGACGGGGGATTAACTATGGCTACACCTTC. Translation: CASNRRGINYGYTF.

This chain uses TRBV30 with TRBJ2-7; maybe TRBD2 (6 bases). The CDR3 extends over 12 amino acids. CDR1 and CDR2 (germline): GTSNPN, SVGIG (reference sequence). Trimming took 0 bases from V and 4 from J, leaving 7 bases between them. The DNA for the CDR3 is TGTGCCTGGAGTGTCGGAGGGTACGAGCAGTACTTC. This sequence encodes CAWSVGGYEQYF.

The rearrangement uses TRBV28 and TRBJ2-7; TRBD1 agrees at 7 bases. Germline CDR1 and CDR2: MDHEN and SYDVKM. CDR3 length: 13 residues. Trimming at V came to 5 bases and at J to 12 bases, leaving 13 bases not matched to a gene. The CDR3 loop reads CASSPPQTGKLYF. The CDR3 DNA reads as TGTGCCAGCAGTCCGCCCCAGACAGGGAAGCTGTACTTC.

The chain employs TRBV5-1 and TRBJ1-4, with 8 bases aligning to TRBD1. The germline CDR1 and CDR2 sequences are SGHRS and YFSETQ. J was trimmed by 8 bases and V by 4 bases; bases with no gene match: 7. This CDR3 spans 14 amino acids. The CDR3: CASSVGTGREKLFF. CDR3 sequence (DNA): TGCGCCAGCAGCGTAGGGACAGGAAGAGAAAAACTGTTTTTT.

The gene calls are TRBV30 and TRBJ2-1; weak D call: TRBD2 (5 bases). This CDR3 comprises 11 residues. Trimming stripped 2 bases from V and 7 bases from J, with 6 bases between. CDR1 and CDR2 (germline): GTSNPN, SVGIG (reference sequence). CDR3 in amino acids: CAWSRGNEQFF. DNA for the CDR3: TGTGCCTGGAGTCGGGGTAATGAGCAGTTCTTC.

This clone has only one observation. The rearrangement uses TRBV6-5 and TRBJ2-6, with a weak D call TRBD2 (7 bases). CDR1 and CDR2 from the germline V gene are MNHEY and SVGAGI. This CDR3 has 15 residues. V gave up 2 bases and J gave up 4 bases, with 9 bases separating them. CDR3 in DNA: TGTGCCAGCAGTTACGGGGGGGGCGGGGCCAACGTCCTGACTTTC. It is translated as CASSYGGGGANVLTF.

The rearrangement links TRBV18 to TRBJ1-2, with 8 bases matching TRBD1. The germline V gene encodes CDR1 KGHSH and CDR2 LQKENI. Trimming at V came to 5 bases and at J to 4 bases, leaving 6 bases not matched to a gene. The CDR3 totals 14 residues. CDR3 in DNA: TGTGCCAGCTCAGACCAGGGGGCAATCTATGGCTACACCTTC. Residues: CASSDQGAIYGYTF. Full variable domain (missing parts from reference TRBV18 and TRBJ1-2): NAGVMQNPRHLVRRRGQEARLRCSPMKGHSHVYWYRQLPEEGLKFMVYLQKENIIDESGMPKERFSAEFPKEGPSILRIQQVVRGDSAAYFCASSDQGAIYGYTFGSGTRLTVV.

The V and J genes are TRBV6-5 and TRBJ1-2; D is unclear. Deletions cut 2 bases from V and 8 bases from J, with 9 bases between. Germline V gene sequence: CDR1 MNHEY, CDR2 SVGAGI. This CDR3 has 12 amino acids. The CDR3 coding sequence is TGTGCCAGCAGTTACCAAGGCAGGGGCTACACCTTC. As protein: CASSYQGRGYTF.

The rearrangement links TRBV28 to TRBJ2-1; no clear D gene. Trimming pared 6 bases from V and 6 bases from J, leaving 9 bases between. The CDR3 spans 12 residues. Germline CDR1 is MDHEN and CDR2 is SYDVKM. The CDR3 region has the DNA TGTGCCAGCAGCCTACTGTTCAATGAGCAGTTCTTC. Protein: CASSLLFNEQFF.

The V gene is TRBV5-1, the J gene TRBJ1-2; D gene ambiguous. This CDR3 has 14 amino acids. Germline lookup yields CDR1 SGHRS and CDR2 YFSETQ. Trimming removed 1 base at V and 2 bases at J, with 9 bases between. The DNA for the CDR3 is TGCGCCAGCAGCTTGACCGGAGGGAACTATGGCTACACCTTC. Translated: CASSLTGGNYGYTF.

The sample holds one count of this clone. In nucleotides, the CDR3 is TGTGCCAGCAGTGGGAGTCCTAACTATGGCTACACCTTC. Protein: CASSGSPNYGYTF. The chain joins TRBV6-5 to TRBJ1-2; D is unresolved. V lost 5 bases and J 0 bases, leaving 7 bases between the germline ends. The CDR3 has 13 residues. Per the germline V gene, CDR1 is MNHEY and CDR2 is SVGAGI.

This sequence joins TRBV5-4 and TRBJ1-2, with TRBD1 matching over 7 bases. CDR3 size: 12 residues. Germline CDR1 and CDR2: SGHNT and YYREEE (reference sequence). The junction had 10 bases not matched to a gene; V was cut back by 4 bases and J by 13 bases. CDR3 residues: CASSTHRDSSTF. CDR3 coding DNA: TGTGCCAGCAGCACCCACCGGGACAGCAGCACCTTC.

The chain links TRBV6-6 to TRBJ1-3, with D tentatively TRBD1 (6 bases). Trimming left V 2 bases short and J 9 bases short, with 14 bases between. CDR1 is MNHNY, CDR2 SVGAGI, per germline (reference sequence). CDR3 length equals 14 residues. The chain's CDR3 is CASSYLQGGGTIYF. CDR3 in DNA: TGTGCCAGCAGTTACCTACAGGGCGGGGGCACCATATATTTT.

The V gene is TRBV7-2, the J gene TRBJ2-3, with 7 bases identical to TRBD2. Unmatched junction bases numbered 5, after V lost 3 bases and J lost 5 bases. CDR3 length: 14 residues. Germline V gene lookup returns CDR1 SGHTA and CDR2 FQGNSA. The CDR3 DNA follows: TGTGCCAGCAGCTTGCGGGGGATGGGAGATACGCAGTATTTT. Residues: CASSLRGMGDTQYF.

The chain uses TRBV5-1 and TRBJ2-3; D may be TRBD2 (7 bases). The germline V gene encodes CDR1 SGHRS and CDR2 YFSETQ. The CDR3 runs to 14 residues. V was cut by 5 bases and J by 1 base, with 11 bases left in between. CDR3 nucleotides: TGCGCCAGCAGTACCGGGGGGCGCACAGATACGCAGTATTTT. The encoded protein is CASSTGGRTDTQYF.

The chain joins TRBV27 to TRBJ1-2; 7 bases match TRBD1. Germline CDR1 and CDR2: MNHEY and SMNVEV (reference sequence). CDR3 size: 14 residues. V dropped 7 bases and J dropped 0; count of bases not matched to a gene: 5. The CDR3 DNA sequence: TGTGCCAGCACCCTGACAGGGCCTAACTATGGCTACACCTTC. This gives the protein CASTLTGPNYGYTF.